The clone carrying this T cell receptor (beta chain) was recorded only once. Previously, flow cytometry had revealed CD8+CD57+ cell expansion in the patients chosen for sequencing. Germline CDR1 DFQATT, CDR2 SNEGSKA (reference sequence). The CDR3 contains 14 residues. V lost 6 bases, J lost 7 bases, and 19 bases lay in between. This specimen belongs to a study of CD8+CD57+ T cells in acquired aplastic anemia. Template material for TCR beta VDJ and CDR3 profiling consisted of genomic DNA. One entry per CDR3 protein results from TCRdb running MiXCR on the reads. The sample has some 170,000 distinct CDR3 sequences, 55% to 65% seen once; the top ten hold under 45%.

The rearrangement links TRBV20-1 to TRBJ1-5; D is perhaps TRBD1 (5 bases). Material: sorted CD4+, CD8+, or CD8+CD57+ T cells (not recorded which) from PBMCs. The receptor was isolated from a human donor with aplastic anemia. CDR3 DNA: TGCAGTGCGGATGAGTTGGCAGGGAACCAGCCCCAGCATTTT. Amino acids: CSADELAGNQPQHF.